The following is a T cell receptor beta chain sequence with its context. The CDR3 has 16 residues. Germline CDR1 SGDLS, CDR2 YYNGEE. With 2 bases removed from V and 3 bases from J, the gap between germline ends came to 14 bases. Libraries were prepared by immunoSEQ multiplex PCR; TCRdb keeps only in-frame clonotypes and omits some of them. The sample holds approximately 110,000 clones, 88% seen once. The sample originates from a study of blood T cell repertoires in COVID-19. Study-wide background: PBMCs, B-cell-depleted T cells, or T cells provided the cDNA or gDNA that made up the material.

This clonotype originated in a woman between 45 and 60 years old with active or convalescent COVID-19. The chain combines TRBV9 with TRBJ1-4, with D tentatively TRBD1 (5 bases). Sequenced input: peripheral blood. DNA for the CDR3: TGTGCCAGCAGCGTGGGGGGTGGGAACCCTAATGAAAAACTGTTTTTT. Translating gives CASSVGGGNPNEKLFF.